The rows below give T cell receptor beta chains drawn from one sample of a study of control samples from healthy donors and cancer patients. The protocol was immunoSEQ multiplex PCR, while the TCRdb copy is restricted to in-frame clones and leaves out a portion. The sample lists roughly 160,000 clones, around 88% occurring once. The sequencing sample was made of blood. The source is a woman aged 25 to 45 in good health. Both conserved end residues are part of each CDR3. A D gene is named only where the DNA matches it firmly. Rows may omit the clone size; those that give it use once, few, many or a size class.

D gene	clone size	J gene	V gene	CDR3 DNA	CDR3 protein
-	once	TRBJ1-5	TRBV24-1	TGTGCCACCACACGCCCTCAGCCCCAGCATTTT	CATTRPQPQHF
-	-	TRBJ2-5	TRBV5-1	TGCGCCAGCAGGCAGGGCTTAGGAGAGACCCAGTACTTC	CASRQGLGETQYF
-	-	TRBJ1-1	TRBV15	TGTGCCACCAGCAGAGTAGACGGGAACACTGAAGCTTTCTTT	CATSRVDGNTEAFF
-	-	TRBJ2-1	TRBV6-4	TGTGCCAGCAGTGACTCTAGCGGCTCCTACAATGAGCAGTTCTTC	CASSDSSGSYNEQFF
-	-	TRBJ1-1	TRBV4-1	TGCGCCAGCAGCCCCCTAGGGCTCGGCACTGAAGCTTTCTTT	CASSPLGLGTEAFF
TRBD1	-	TRBJ1-1	TRBV4-1	TGCGCCAGCAGCCAAGCAAGGGACAGGAACACTGAAGCTTTCTTT	CASSQARDRNTEAFF
-	-	TRBJ2-7	TRBV20-1	TGCAGTGCTAGTAGGGCTACGTTTAACTACGAGCAGTACTTC	CSASRATFNYEQYF
-	-	TRBJ2-5	TRBV6-5	TGTGCCAGCCAGGAGGGTACAGCTTTGGCGACCCAGTACTTC	CASQEGTALATQYF
TRBD1	few	TRBJ1-1	TRBV25-1	TGTGCCAGCAGTGGACAGGGCCGAGAGACTGAAGCTTTCTTT	CASSGQGRETEAFF
-	-	TRBJ1-1	TRBV20-1	TGCAGTGCTCCACGGAACACTGAAGCTTTCTTT	CSAPRNTEAFF
-	-	TRBJ1-2	TRBV24-1	TGTGCCACCAGTGAGACTGACAGATTTTATGGCTACACCTTC	CATSETDRFYGYTF
-	-	TRBJ2-1	TRBV12-3/TRBV12-4	TGTGCCAGCAGGCTCCCAAACAATGAGCAGTTCTTC	CASRLPNNEQFF
-	-	TRBJ2-3	TRBV11-2	TGTGCCAGCAGCCAAGGGGGAGCAGATACGCAGTATTTT	CASSQGGADTQYF
-	-	TRBJ1-2	TRBV24-1	TGTGCCACCTGGTCTGGGTATGGCTACACCTTC	CATWSGYGYTF
-	-	TRBJ2-1	TRBV19	TGTGCCAGTACCTTTGAGGGCTACAATGAGCAGTTCTTC	CASTFEGYNEQFF
TRBD2	-	TRBJ2-1	TRBV5-1	TGCGCCAGCAGCTCACCTGGGACTAGCGGGAGGAGGGATGAGCAGTTCTTC	CASSSPGTSGRRDEQFF
-	-	TRBJ1-1	TRBV29-1	TGCAGCGTCCCAGGCCCCCAACAGGGACAATGGCCTGAAGCTTTCTTT	CSVPGPQQGQWPEAFF
TRBD1	-	TRBJ1-2	TRBV20-1	TGCAGTGCTAGTGACGGACAGGCGAACTATGGCTACACCTTC	CSASDGQANYGYTF
TRBD2	-	TRBJ2-1	TRBV3-1/TRBV3-2	TGTGCCAGCAGCGCAAGCGGGGGGGCTGAGTTCTTC	CASSASGGAEFF
-	-	TRBJ2-2	TRBV27	TGTGCCAGCAGTTTGTGGAGTTTGAACACCGGGGAGCTGTTTTTT	CASSLWSLNTGELFF
TRBD1	-	TRBJ1-5	TRBV29-1	TGCAGCGTCGGGACAGGTGGTCAGCCCCAGCATTTT	CSVGTGGQPQHF
-	-	TRBJ2-1	TRBV9	TGTGCCAGCAGCCCGCCCTCAACCTACAATGAGCAGTTCTTC	CASSPPSTYNEQFF
-	-	TRBJ2-7	TRBV28	TGTGCCAGCCGGCGCACTAGTGGCTACGAGCAGTACTTC	CASRRTSGYEQYF
-	-	TRBJ2-1	TRBV16	TGTGCCAGCAGCCAATCCGGAAGGGTGTGGGACAATGAGCAGTTCTTC	CASSQSGRVWDNEQFF
-	-	TRBJ1-2	TRBV7-5	TGTGTCAGAAGCTTAGATCCAGATAACTATGGCTACACCTTC	CVRSLDPDNYGYTF
-	-	TRBJ1-5	TRBV19	TGTGCCAGTACCTTTGACAGATATAGCAATCAGCCCCAGCATTTT	CASTFDRYSNQPQHF
-	-	TRBJ1-1	TRBV3-1/TRBV3-2	TGTGCCAGCAGCCCCGATCTGAACACTGAAGCTTTCTTT	CASSPDLNTEAFF
TRBD1	-	TRBJ1-1	TRBV18	TGTGCCAGCTCACCGACAGGGAAGGCTGAAGCTTTCTTT	CASSPTGKAEAFF
-	-	TRBJ1-2	TRBV9	TGTGCCAGCAGTCCAGGCGTGCTTAACTATGGCTACACCTTC	CASSPGVLNYGYTF
-	-	TRBJ1-6	TRBV19	TGTGCCAGTAGTATTCGACAGATTAATTCACCCCTCCACTTT	CASSIRQINSPLHF
-	-	TRBJ2-2	TRBV9	TGTGCCAGCAGCGCGTGGGAGTCGAACACCGGGGAGCTGTTTTTT	CASSAWESNTGELFF
-	-	TRBJ1-1	TRBV14	TGTGCCAGCAGCCAAGATGCGGGGACGGACACTGAAGCTTTCTTT	CASSQDAGTDTEAFF
TRBD1	-	TRBJ1-4	TRBV15	TGTGCCACCAGCAGGGGGACAGAAAATGAAAAACTGTTTTTT	CATSRGTENEKLFF
-	once	TRBJ2-2	TRBV13	TGTGCCAGCAGTAGGGGTTCGAACACCGGGGAGCTGTTTTTT	CASSRGSNTGELFF
-	-	TRBJ2-3	TRBV9	TGTGCCAGCACCCAAGGTGGTGGGGACTTAAGCACAGATACGCAGTATTTT	CASTQGGGDLSTDTQYF
TRBD2	-	TRBJ2-2	TRBV19	TGTGCCAGTGCCCGGGTGAGCGGGGGGGCCGGGGAGCTGTTTTTT	CASARVSGGAGELFF
TRBD1	once	TRBJ2-7	TRBV28	TGTGCCAGCAGTTCCAACAGCATTATTGGACAGGGCTTTACCTACGAGCAGTACTTC	CASSSNSIIGQGFTYEQYF
-	-	TRBJ1-1	TRBV28	TGTGCCAGCAGTAAACAGGGTCGGGCTGAAGCTTTCTTT	CASSKQGRAEAFF
-	-	TRBJ1-4	TRBV28	TGTGCCAGCAGGGCCAGCCTTAATGAAAAACTGTTTTTT	CASRASLNEKLFF
-	once	TRBJ2-3	TRBV20-1	TGCAGTGCTAGTCTGAGACTGTCATCCTTAAGAGGGGGGGTAGATACGCAGTATTTT	CSASLRLSSLRGGVDTQYF
-	-	TRBJ1-1	TRBV13	TGTGCCAGCAGCTTAGTAGTTGCGGGGGGCGTGAGAATGTCGGTGAACACTGAAGCTTTCTTT	CASSLVVAGGVRMSVNTEAFF
-	-	TRBJ2-3	TRBV7-9	TGTGCCAGCAGCTTAGACGGACAGTCGACAGATACGCAGTATTTT	CASSLDGQSTDTQYF
-	-	TRBJ1-1	TRBV30	TGTGCCTGGAGTGTTGGGCGGCAGTACCCTGAAGCTTTCTTT	CAWSVGRQYPEAFF
TRBD1	-	TRBJ1-4	TRBV6-6	TGTGCCAGCAGTGACAGGGGGGGGGCTAATGAAAAACTGTTTTTT	CASSDRGGANEKLFF
-	-	TRBJ2-3	TRBV7-8	TGTGCCAGCAGCCAAGGGTCTGGTGTTGGAGATACGCAGTATTTT	CASSQGSGVGDTQYF
-	-	TRBJ2-1	TRBV24-1	TGTGCCACCAGTGATACCACTTACAATGAGCAGTTCTTC	CATSDTTYNEQFF
TRBD1	-	TRBJ1-4	TRBV7-9	TGTGCCAGCAGCTGGGGACAGGTGGAAAAACTGTTTTTT	CASSWGQVEKLFF
-	-	TRBJ1-5	TRBV6-6	TGTGCCAGCAGTTATCTCCCAGGGGACCAGCCCCAGCATTTT	CASSYLPGDQPQHF
-	-	TRBJ2-3	TRBV6-4	TGTGCCAGCAGCTCTCTTGAGGCAGATACGCAGTATTTT	CASSSLEADTQYF
-	-	TRBJ2-1	TRBV6-2/TRBV6-3	TGTGCCAGCAGTTACTCTGGGGATTCCTACAATGAGCAGTTCTTC	CASSYSGDSYNEQFF
TRBD1	-	TRBJ2-7	TRBV19	TGTGCCAGTAGCCCCGGGACAGGGGGCTACGAGCAGTACTTC	CASSPGTGGYEQYF
-	-	TRBJ1-2	TRBV7-9	TGTGCCAGCAGCTTAGCAGAGAACTATGGCTACACCTTC	CASSLAENYGYTF
-	-	TRBJ2-7	TRBV12-3/TRBV12-4	TGTGCCAGCAGTCTTGGGCAGGGTGAGCAGTACTTC	CASSLGQGEQYF
-	once	TRBJ2-3	TRBV24-1	TGTGCCACCAGTGATCCGGACGCGGTGAGAGGGCAGTATTTT	CATSDPDAVRGQYF
-	-	TRBJ1-5	TRBV2	TGTGCCAGCAGTAACACTCAGGGACAACAGCCCCAGCATTTT	CASSNTQGQQPQHF
-	-	TRBJ1-6	TRBV2	TGTGCCAGCACACCGAGCTCCTATAATTCACCCCTCCACTTT	CASTPSSYNSPLHF
TRBD1	-	TRBJ1-4	TRBV11-2	TGTGCCAGCAGCGTAGGGCCGGGACAGGATAATGAAAAACTGTTTTTT	CASSVGPGQDNEKLFF
-	-	TRBJ1-1	TRBV6-5	TGTGCCAGCACCCAAGTTGGGGGGCTTGGGGAAGCTTTCTTT	CASTQVGGLGEAFF
TRBD1	-	TRBJ1-1	TRBV6-4	TGTGCCAGCAGAGGGACAGGGGCTACTGAAGCTTTCTTT	CASRGTGATEAFF
TRBD1	-	TRBJ2-5	TRBV10-3	TGTGCCATCAGTGAGCAAGGGGGCACAGAGACCCAGTACTTC	CAISEQGGTETQYF